The 22 T cell receptor beta chains given below trace back to one sample, sequenced in a study of CD8+ T cells in alopecia areata. RNA extraction was followed by reverse transcription into cDNA, which acted as the sequencing template. Some clones are missing from TCRdb's copy, which holds only in-frame ones; the method was immunoSEQ multiplex PCR. The sample has 250,000 to 300,000 clones, about three fifths seen once; the top ten hold approximately 2%. The treatment denotes: oral pan-JAK inhibitor, 5-10 mg twice daily. The specimen comprised CD4+ T cells sorted from blood, sampled at week 24, from a patient treated with tofacitinib. The receptors were gathered from a human donor with alopecia areata.

The rearrangement joins TRBV5-6 to TRBJ1-3; D call uncertain. V lost 0 bases, J lost 0 bases, and 4 bases lay in between. This CDR3 spans 14 amino acids. CDR1 is SGHDT and CDR2 is YYEEEE in the germline V gene. The CDR3 coding sequence is TGTGCCAGCAGCTTGGTGGGCTCTGGAAACACCATATATTTT. This sequence encodes CASSLVGSGNTIYF.

The rearrangement links TRBV5-4 to TRBJ2-1, with 14 bases fitting TRBD2. J lost 4 bases, V lost 4 bases, and 1 base had no gene match. There are 15 residues in the CDR3. Germline lookup yields CDR1 SGHNT and CDR2 YYREEE (reference sequence). The CDR3 sequence: CASSGTSGGYNEQFF. The CDR3 DNA is TGTGCCAGCAGCGGGACTAGCGGGGGATACAATGAGCAGTTCTTC.

The chain employs TRBV7-9 and TRBJ1-1, with TRBD1 as a possible D gene (6 bases). There are 14 residues in the CDR3. The V end lost 0 bases, the J end lost 7 bases, and 12 bases lay between the germline ends. CDR1 is SEHNR, CDR2 FQNEAQ, per germline (reference sequence). CDR3: CASSLAAGGLEAFF. CDR3 coding DNA: TGTGCCAGCAGCTTAGCGGCGGGGGGCCTTGAAGCTTTCTTT.

The rearrangement links TRBV7-2 to TRBJ2-6; D call uncertain. Germline CDR1 reads SGHTA; CDR2 reads FQGNSA. The CDR3 extends over 18 amino acids. V lost 5 bases, J lost 5 bases, and 22 bases lay in between. DNA of the CDR3: TGTGCCAGCAGCGCTTATGCGACGTCGAGGCTCAGGGCCAACGTCCTGACTTTC. Its protein is CASSAYATSRLRANVLTF.

The rearrangement links TRBV18 to TRBJ2-6, with 7 positions matching TRBD1. There are 18 residues in the CDR3. CDR1 is KGHSH and CDR2 is LQKENI in the germline V gene. J lost 4 bases, V lost 1 base, and 10 bases had no gene match. As DNA, the CDR3 is TGTGCCAGCTCACCACTGGGGCCTAGGGGGCGAGGGGCCAACGTCCTGACTTTC. Translating gives CASSPLGPRGRGANVLTF.

This clone was picked up a small number of times. This sample includes further DNA sequences coding for the same CDR3. The chain is built from TRBV25-1 and TRBJ1-2; D uncertain. The CDR3 runs to 14 residues. Germline values: CDR1 MGHDK, CDR2 SYGVNS. The ends were cut back, 2 bases at V and 0 bases at J, with 7 bases in the middle. The CDR3 reads CASSESLANYGYTF. The CDR3 DNA reads TGTGCCAGCAGTGAAAGTCTTGCTAACTATGGCTACACCTTC.

The chain recombines TRBV29-1 with TRBJ1-1; no firm D call. Germline assignment: CDR1 SQVTM and CDR2 ANQGSEA. The CDR3 length is 12 residues. V was shortened by 4 bases and J by 2 bases, with 8 bases between the two germline ends. The CDR3 region has the DNA TGCAGCGTTGTCAGACATAACACTGAAGCTTTCTTT. This sequence encodes CSVVRHNTEAFF.

This clone was seen once. The V gene is TRBV5-1, the J gene TRBJ2-1; D remains unclear. Germline V gene lookup returns CDR1 SGHRS and CDR2 YFSETQ. Trimming removed 4 bases at V and 8 bases at J, with 10 bases between. The CDR3 extends over 12 amino acids. For the CDR3, the DNA is TGCGCCAGCAGCCAAGAATCGTATGAGCAGTTCTTC. Translation: CASSQESYEQFF. The whole variable domain, remainder taken from reference TRBV5-1 and TRBJ2-1, is KAGVTQTPRYLIKTRGQQVTLSCSPISGHRSVSWYQQTPGQGLQFLFEYFSETQRNKGNFPGRFSGRQFSNSRSEMNVSTLELGDSALYLCASSQESYEQFFGPGTRLTVL.

The V and J genes are TRBV6-5 and TRBJ2-5; D possibly matches TRBD1 or TRBD2 (6 bases each). The length of the CDR3 is 16 residues. Germline V lookup: CDR1 MNHEY, CDR2 SVGAGI. V lost 0 bases to trimming and J lost 5 bases, with 16 bases between them. Here the CDR3 reads CASSYSKDTGAETQYF. CDR3 coding DNA: TGTGCCAGCAGTTACTCAAAGGACACGGGGGCGGAGACCCAGTACTTC.

The rearrangement joins TRBV30 to TRBJ1-6, with no clear D. Germline lookup yields CDR1 GTSNPN and CDR2 SVGIG (reference sequence). V shed 2 bases and J shed 7 bases, with 15 bases lying between them. This CDR3 region has 15 residues. This CDR3 is CAWSSRGDGNSPLHF. The CDR3, as DNA: TGTGCCTGGAGTAGCCGGGGTGATGGGAATTCACCCCTCCACTTT. The full variable domain, in which reference TRBV30 and TRBJ1-6 provide the parts outside the CDR3, is SQTIHQWPATLVQPVGSPLSLECTVEGTSNPNLYWYRQAAGRGLQLLFYSVGIGQISSEVPQNLSASRPQDRQFILSSKKLLLSDSGFYLCAWSSRGDGNSPLHFGNGTRLTVT.

This chain uses TRBV11-2 with TRBJ2-5; 7 nucleotides agree with TRBD1. The CDR3 has 14 amino acids. V lost 1 base to trimming and J lost 2 bases; unmatched junction nucleotides: 1. The germline V gene encodes CDR1 SGHAT and CDR2 FQNNGV. The CDR3 loop reads CASSLGQGQETQYF. The CDR3 nucleotides are TGTGCCAGCAGCTTAGGACAGGGACAAGAGACCCAGTACTTC.

V and J are TRBV20-1 and TRBJ1-6; D call uncertain. CDR1 is DFQATT and CDR2 is SNEGSKA in the germline V gene (reference sequence). The CDR3 contains 11 residues. CDR3 loop: CPVKASSPLHF. DNA for the CDR3: TGCCCCGTTAAGGCCAGTTCACCCCTCCACTTT.

This clone was seen ten or more times. The chain is built from TRBV27 and TRBJ2-7; 8 bases agree with TRBD1. The trim removed 5 bases at V and 2 bases at J, leaving 11 bases unmatched. Germline V CDR1 and CDR2: MNHEY, SMNVEV (reference sequence). The CDR3 contains 16 residues. The DNA for the CDR3 is TGTGCCAGCAGTGCCTCCGGGACAGGTGATACCTACGAGCAGTACTTC. Its protein is CASSASGTGDTYEQYF.

V and J are TRBV7-9 and TRBJ2-2; D is unresolved. Germline V lookup: CDR1 SEHNR, CDR2 FQNEAQ (reference sequence). Trimming removed 4 bases from V and 0 bases from J, with 3 bases in between. CDR3 size: 13 residues. CDR3 protein: CASSSPNTGELFF. CDR3 DNA sequence: TGTGCCAGCAGCTCCCCGAACACCGGGGAGCTGTTTTTT.

The CDR3 protein is CATGPFTDTQYF. CDR3 sequence (DNA): TGTGCCACGGGACCTTTCACAGATACGCAGTATTTT. The chain joins TRBV10-3 to TRBJ2-3; D is possibly TRBD1 or TRBD2 (5 bases each). The V gene's germline CDR1 is ENHRY and CDR2 SYGVKD. Trimming cost V 10 bases and J 2 bases, with 10 bases left between them. The CDR3 runs 12 residues.

This chain uses TRBV5-1 with TRBJ2-3; 8 bases align to TRBD2. The trim removed 5 bases at V and 4 bases at J, leaving 9 bases unmatched. This CDR3 contains 15 residues. Germline CDR1 reads SGHRS; CDR2 reads YFSETQ. The CDR3 is CASRPTSGGSDTQYF. The CDR3, as DNA: TGCGCCAGCAGGCCTACTAGCGGCGGGTCAGATACGCAGTATTTT.

This clone was detected a few times. The chain recombines TRBV28 with TRBJ2-5, with 7 bases lining up with TRBD2. V lost 6 bases and J lost 1; bases outside the gene matches: 5. The CDR3 is made up of 14 amino acids. Germline CDR1 reads MDHEN; CDR2 reads SYDVKM. The CDR3 DNA reads TGTGCCAGCAGCCTCCGGACTAGCCAAGAGACCCAGTACTTC. It encodes CASSLRTSQETQYF. Looking up the rest from reference TRBV28 and TRBJ2-5 gives the full variable domain: DVKVTQSSRYLVKRTGEKVFLECVQDMDHENMFWYRQDPGLGLRLIYFSYDVKMKEKGDIPEGYSVSREKKERFSLILESASTNQTSMYLCASSLRTSQETQYFGPGTRLLVL.

The sample holds a few counts of this clone. The chain carries TRBV29-1 and TRBJ2-5; D may be TRBD1 or TRBD2 (6 bases each). V was pared by 5 bases and J by 5 bases, with 15 bases between. CDR1 and CDR2 (germline): SQVTM, ANQGSEA. The CDR3 extends over 13 amino acids. CDR3 region: CSVRQAAGETQYF. The CDR3 coding sequence is TGCAGCGTTAGACAGGCCGCGGGGGAGACCCAGTACTTC.

V and J are TRBV5-6 and TRBJ2-2; D may be TRBD1 (6 bases). Trimming pared 5 bases from V and 6 bases from J, leaving 11 bases between. The CDR3 covers 13 residues. In germline, CDR1 is SGHDT, CDR2 YYEEEE. The CDR3 is CASRQTGPGELFF. CDR3 sequence (DNA): TGTGCCAGCAGGCAGACAGGCCCCGGGGAGCTGTTTTTT.

The CDR3 loop reads CASSRDRGVTEAFF. CDR3 DNA: TGCGCCAGCAGCCGGGACAGGGGTGTCACTGAAGCTTTCTTT. This chain links TRBV5-1 with TRBJ1-1; 10 positions match TRBD1. Germline-derived CDR1 and CDR2 are SGHRS and YFSETQ. The CDR3 is 14 residues long. The V and J ends lost 4 bases and 4 bases, in that order; junction bases with no gene match: 4.

This clone was detected only once. The chain joins TRBV7-2 to TRBJ2-5; TRBD2 matches at 12 bases. The V and J ends lost 2 bases and 5 bases, in that order; junction bases with no gene match: 6. Looked up from germline, CDR1 is SGHTA and CDR2 is FQGNSA. The CDR3 runs 16 residues. Here the CDR3 DNA reads TGTGCCAGCAGCTTATCCGCTCTAGCGGGGGGGGAGACCCAGTACTTC. Its protein is CASSLSALAGGETQYF.

The CDR3 loop is CAWGQGGYTDTQYF. DNA for the CDR3: TGTGCCTGGGGACAGGGAGGGTACACAGATACGCAGTATTTT. This chain connects TRBV30 to TRBJ2-3; D might be TRBD1 (8 bases). The germline V gene encodes CDR1 GTSNPN and CDR2 SVGIG (reference sequence). The CDR3 length is 14 residues. Trimming shortened V by 5 bases and J by 2 bases, and 14 bases separated the two germline ends.